This T cell receptor beta chain originates from a study of blood T cells in healthy people across ages. Overall study findings and caveats: Strong correlation was found linking TCR beta diversity to naive T cell percentage.

Total RNA was isolated from each sample in quantities of at least 6 micrograms. PCR was performed a second time for roughly 7 to 11 cycles using a sample-barcoded 5' primer and a J-beta primer mix. TCRdb analysed the 5' RACE reads with MiXCR anew, one entry per CDR3 protein. The sample contains around 1,900,000 distinct CDR3 sequences, about 39% of which appear only once. The CDR3 covers 14 residues. The V gene's germline CDR1 is SSHAT and CDR2 FNYEAQ (reference sequence). V gave up 3 bases and J gave up 6 bases, with 14 bases separating them. As to this clonotype: Its antigen is currently unknown.

The chain joins TRBV7-7 to TRBJ1-1; no definite D call. Material: blood. This receptor was identified in a human donor in good health. CDR3 coding DNA: TGTGCCAGCAGCTTCGAAGGGTATGCCCCTGAAGCTTTCTTT. As protein: CASSFEGYAPEAFF.